The 28 T cell receptor beta chains listed next were all sequenced from one sample in a study of blood T cell repertoires in COVID-19. Measured with immunoSEQ multiplex PCR; TCRdb has only the in-frame clones, and not every one. The sample contains some 230,000 clones, roughly 80% of which appear only once. Sequenced material: peripheral blood. Source of these receptors: a woman in her 50s with acute or convalescent COVID-19.

The chain is built from TRBV2 and TRBJ2-3; 8 nucleotides agree with TRBD1. The CDR3 has 16 residues. The germline V gene has CDR1 SNHLY and CDR2 FYNNEI. The ends lost 6 bases at V and 0 bases at J; junction bases unmatched: 8. CDR3 sequence (DNA): TGTGCCAGCAGACCTCGGACAGGGTCCAGCACAGATACGCAGTATTTT. Its protein is CASRPRTGSSTDTQYF.

This chain uses TRBV6-5 with TRBJ1-6; D is possibly TRBD1 (5 bases). The CDR3 is 14 residues long. Germline CDR1 reads MNHEY; CDR2 reads SVGAGI. V was cut by 4 bases and J by 5 bases, with 9 bases left in between. For the CDR3, the DNA is TGTGCCAGCAGTTCCCCAGGGCATAATTCACCCCTCCACTTT. Amino acids: CASSSPGHNSPLHF.

The chain carries TRBV5-6 and TRBJ1-2, with a weak D call TRBD1 (5 bases). From germline, CDR1 is SGHDT and CDR2 YYEEEE. The V end lost 4 bases, the J end lost 0 bases, and 16 bases lay between the germline ends. The CDR3 covers 16 residues. The CDR3 reads CASSTAGGGANYGYTF. CDR3 DNA: TGTGCCAGCAGCACGGCGGGCGGGGGAGCTAACTATGGCTACACCTTC.

The chain is built from TRBV6-5 and TRBJ1-4; 8 bases fit TRBD1. The trim removed 5 bases at V and 8 bases at J, leaving 7 bases unmatched. The CDR3 is made up of 14 amino acids. Germline V gene sequence: CDR1 MNHEY, CDR2 SVGAGI. Here the CDR3 reads CASSPYRTGEKLFF. CDR3 bases: TGTGCCAGCAGTCCATACCGGACAGGGGAAAAACTGTTTTTT.

V is TRBV28 and J is TRBJ1-5; 7 bases map to TRBD1. The CDR3 totals 16 residues. J was trimmed by 4 bases and V by 6 bases; bases with no gene match: 12. Per germline, CDR1 MDHEN and CDR2 SYDVKM. The CDR3 is CASRRHGTVTNQPQHF. In DNA form, the CDR3 reads TGTGCCAGCAGAAGACACGGGACAGTTACTAATCAGCCCCAGCATTTT.

The chain links TRBV18 to TRBJ2-3; possibly TRBD1 for D (5 bases). The V end lost 3 bases, the J end lost 4 bases, and 8 bases lay between the germline ends. There are 13 residues in the CDR3. Germline-derived CDR1 and CDR2 are KGHSH and LQKENI. DNA of the CDR3: TGTGCCAGCTCACCCGCGACAGCAGATACGCAGTATTTT. The encoded protein is CASSPATADTQYF.

This clone showed up just once. The chain is built from TRBV5-1 and TRBJ2-3; D is possibly TRBD2 (5 bases). The CDR3 sequence is 14 residues long. The germline gives CDR1 SGHRS, CDR2 YFSETQ. V was clipped by 4 bases and J by 4 bases, with 13 bases between them. The CDR3 coding sequence is TGCGCCAGCAGCCCGGCGGGTCGTGCAGATACGCAGTATTTT. Amino acids: CASSPAGRADTQYF.

This clone occurred many times. V and J are TRBV29-1 and TRBJ2-2; a possible D gene is TRBD2 (6 bases). With 5 bases removed from V and 7 bases from J, the gap between germline ends came to 14 bases. CDR3 size: 13 residues. Germline V gives CDR1 SQVTM, CDR2 ANQGSEA. In nucleotides, the CDR3 is TGCAGCGTTACGGGAGTCGTGGGCGGGGAGCTGTTTTTT. This translates into CSVTGVVGGELFF.

The DNA for the CDR3 is TGTGCCAGCAGTACAGGGGCTGGAAACACCATATATTTT. Protein sequence: CASSTGAGNTIYF. V gene TRBV12-3 or TRBV12-4 combines with J gene TRBJ1-3; TRBD1 matches 7 bases. V lost 5 bases, J lost 2 bases, and 0 bases stayed unmatched. The CDR3 is 13 residues long.

The chain combines TRBV30 with TRBJ2-2; D remains ambiguous. Trimming stripped 0 bases from V and 1 base from J, with 6 bases between. Germline V CDR1 and CDR2: GTSNPN, SVGIG (reference sequence). This CDR3 spans 14 amino acids. The CDR3 DNA follows: TGTGCCTGGAGTGTATCAGAGAACACCGGGGAGCTGTTTTTT. Its protein product is CAWSVSENTGELFF.

The chain joins TRBV30 to TRBJ1-1; the match to TRBD1 covers 7 bases. The germline V gene encodes CDR1 GTSNPN and CDR2 SVGIG (reference sequence). The V and J ends lost 3 bases and 4 bases, in that order; junction bases with no gene match: 8. The CDR3 has 14 amino acids. The chain's CDR3 is CAWSRGGPGTEAFF. The CDR3 DNA is TGTGCCTGGAGCCGAGGGGGCCCCGGCACTGAAGCTTTCTTT. The variable domain in full, with the rest retrieved from reference TRBV30 and TRBJ1-1, is SQTIHQWPATLVQPVGSPLSLECTVEGTSNPNLYWYRQAAGRGLQLLFYSVGIGQISSEVPQNLSASRPQDRQFILSSKKLLLSDSGFYLCAWSRGGPGTEAFFGQGTRLTVV.

The rearrangement links TRBV27 to TRBJ1-2; 12 positions agree with TRBD1. Trimming at V came to 6 bases and at J to 8 bases, leaving 4 bases not matched to a gene. The CDR3 covers 13 residues. CDR1 and CDR2 from the germline V gene are MNHEY and SMNVEV (reference sequence). The CDR3, as DNA: TGTGCCAGCAGGGGACAGGGGGCGCGGGGCTACACCTTC. Its translation is CASRGQGARGYTF.

This chain uses TRBV28 with TRBJ2-5; 15 nucleotides line up with TRBD2. V was pared by 6 bases and J by 5 bases, with 13 bases of the junction left unmatched. Germline-derived CDR1 and CDR2 are MDHEN and SYDVKM. The CDR3 extends over 18 amino acids. This chain's CDR3 is CASSRPWTSGRERETQYF. The CDR3 DNA is TGTGCCAGCAGCCGACCCTGGACTAGCGGGAGGGAGAGGGAGACCCAGTACTTC.

The CDR3 sequence: CASSETRRESQPQHF. The DNA for the CDR3 is TGTGCCAGCAGTGAAACCCGCAGGGAAAGCCAGCCCCAGCATTTT. This rearrangement joins TRBV6-1 to TRBJ1-5; TRBD1 might be the D (5 bases). Trimming removed 2 bases from V and 7 bases from J, with 15 bases in between. This CDR3 contains 15 residues. Looked up from germline, CDR1 is MNHNS and CDR2 is SASEGT.

V is TRBV6-5 and J is TRBJ2-1; weak D call: TRBD2 (6 bases). The CDR3 totals 12 residues. CDR1 is MNHEY, CDR2 SVGAGI, per germline. V was pared by 4 bases and J by 10 bases, with 11 bases between. The chain's CDR3 is CASSFRDSEQFF. The CDR3 DNA reads as TGTGCCAGCAGTTTCCGGGACTCCGAGCAGTTCTTC.

The V and J genes are TRBV6-5 and TRBJ1-1; D gene uncertain. CDR1 is MNHEY and CDR2 is SVGAGI in the germline V gene. The CDR3 covers 12 residues. The germline V and J ends were trimmed by 4 bases and 2 bases, with 5 bases remaining between them. CDR3 bases: TGTGCCAGCAGTTTTGGCAACACTGAAGCTTTCTTT. Its protein is CASSFGNTEAFF.

The V and J genes are TRBV3-1 (or the pseudogene TRBV3-2) and TRBJ1-1; a weak D match, TRBD1 (5 bases). The CDR3 sequence is 14 residues long. The germline V and J ends were trimmed by 4 bases and 5 bases, with 14 bases remaining between them. Germline V gives CDR1 LGHDT, CDR2 YNNKEL (reference sequence). The chain's CDR3 is CASSLQGGGTEAFF. The CDR3 region has the DNA TGTGCCAGCAGCCTTCAGGGAGGAGGTACTGAAGCTTTCTTT.

V gene TRBV10-1 combines with J gene TRBJ1-6; weak D call: TRBD1 (6 bases). Germline CDR1 WNHNN, CDR2 SYGVQD (reference sequence). The CDR3 has 18 amino acids. V lost 7 bases, J lost 7 bases, and 26 bases lay in between. CDR3 nucleotides: TGCGCCAGCATCCTAGAGGGGACAAACAGGGAGAACAATTCACCCCTCCACTTT. This translates into CASILEGTNRENNSPLHF.

This chain uses TRBV5-1 with TRBJ1-3, with D maybe TRBD1 (5 bases). The V gene's germline CDR1 is SGHRS and CDR2 YFSETQ. This CDR3 has 16 amino acids. V dropped 0 bases and J dropped 1 base, with 11 bases sitting between them. The CDR3 region is CASSLDPGSSGNTIYF. CDR3 DNA: TGCGCCAGCAGCTTGGATCCAGGGTCGTCTGGAAACACCATATATTTT.

This clone came up once. This chain uses TRBV4-3 with TRBJ1-2, with a weak D call TRBD1 (6 bases). CDR1 is LGHNA and CDR2 is YSLEER in the germline V gene. The CDR3 spans 15 residues. Deletions cut 3 bases from V and 4 bases from J, with 15 bases between. The CDR3 spells CASSQMGGTPYGYTF. The CDR3 nucleotides read TGCGCCAGCAGCCAGATGGGGGGGACACCCTATGGCTACACCTTC.

The chain couples TRBV7-9 to TRBJ2-3, with a tentative D call TRBD1 (5 bases). The V end lost 6 bases, the J end lost 2 bases, and 12 bases lay between the germline ends. The CDR3 extends over 14 amino acids. Looked up from germline, CDR1 is SEHNR and CDR2 is FQNEAQ (reference sequence). CDR3 sequence (DNA): TGTGCCAGCAGTGACACAGGAGACACAGATACGCAGTATTTT. Translating gives CASSDTGDTDTQYF.

The V gene is TRBV20-1, the J gene TRBJ1-1; TRBD1 might be the D (5 bases). Germline V gives CDR1 DFQATT, CDR2 SNEGSKA (reference sequence). Trimming removed 3 bases from V and 7 bases from J, with 9 bases in between. The CDR3 is made up of 11 amino acids. CDR3 nucleotides: TGCAGTGCTAGGAGACAGCGTGAAGCTTTCTTT. Protein product: CSARRQREAFF.

A few counts support this clone. The chain has TRBV9 and TRBJ2-7, with D tentatively TRBD1 (6 bases). CDR1 SGDLS and CDR2 YYNGEE come from the germline V gene. V shed 4 bases and J shed 2 bases, with 19 bases lying between them. This CDR3 spans 16 amino acids. CDR3 bases: TGTGCCAGCAGCCCCGAAGCTCAGGGGTACCCCTACGAGCAGTACTTC. This encodes CASSPEAQGYPYEQYF. Looking up the rest from reference TRBV9 and TRBJ2-7 gives the full variable domain: DSGVTQTPKHLITATGQRVTLRCSPRSGDLSVYWYQQSLDQGLQFLIQYYNGEERAKGNILERFSAQQFPDLHSELNLSSLELGDSALYFCASSPEAQGYPYEQYFGPGTRLTVT.

The genes are TRBV28 and TRBJ2-2; 11 nucleotides agree with TRBD2. The CDR3 length is 17 residues. J gave up 2 bases and V 6 bases, and 8 bases lay outside the gene matches. Per germline, CDR1 MDHEN and CDR2 SYDVKM. CDR3 residues: CASSTPGLAANTGELFF. The CDR3 region has the DNA TGTGCCAGCAGCACGCCGGGACTAGCGGCAAACACCGGGGAGCTGTTTTTT. Together with reference TRBV28 and TRBJ2-2, the CDR3 gives the full variable domain: DVKVTQSSRYLVKRTGEKVFLECVQDMDHENMFWYRQDPGLGLRLIYFSYDVKMKEKGDIPEGYSVSREKKERFSLILESASTNQTSMYLCASSTPGLAANTGELFFGEGSRLTVL.

The V call is TRBV3-1 (or the pseudogene TRBV3-2), the J call TRBJ1-6; the D is unclear. The CDR3 sequence is 14 residues long. Germline V gene data show CDR1 as LGHDT and CDR2 as YNNKEL (reference sequence). V lost 1 base to trimming and J lost 10 bases, with 11 bases between them. For the CDR3, the DNA is TGTGCCAGCAGCCAAGTTCGGGAAAAGTCACCCCTCCACTTT. This sequence encodes CASSQVREKSPLHF.

This clone was picked up one time. This chain links TRBV10-3 with TRBJ1-2; D not certain. Trimming removed 7 bases from V and 3 bases from J, with 15 bases in between. Germline CDR1 ENHRY, CDR2 SYGVKD. The CDR3 covers 14 residues. The CDR3 region is CAINDQAGDYGYTF. CDR3 in DNA: TGTGCCATCAACGACCAGGCAGGCGACTATGGCTACACCTTC.

This clone was detected only once. This sequence joins TRBV25-1 and TRBJ1-2; D uncertain. Trimming shortened V by 0 bases and J by 4 bases, and 9 bases separated the two germline ends. Germline V gene data show CDR1 as MGHDK and CDR2 as SYGVNS. The CDR3 is 14 amino acids. CDR3 sequence: CASSEYGRFYGYTF. The DNA for the CDR3 is TGTGCCAGCAGTGAATATGGCAGGTTCTATGGCTACACCTTC.

This clone was seen only a few times. The V gene is TRBV3-1 (or the pseudogene TRBV3-2), the J gene TRBJ1-2; 8 nucleotides agree with TRBD1. The CDR3 contains 14 residues. Germline-derived CDR1 and CDR2 are LGHDT and YNNKEL (reference sequence). Trimming removed 4 bases from V and 4 bases from J; junction bases left unmatched: 5. The CDR3 nucleotides are TGTGCCAGCAGCCTAGGCAGGGGGCCCTATGGCTACACCTTC. It is translated as CASSLGRGPYGYTF.